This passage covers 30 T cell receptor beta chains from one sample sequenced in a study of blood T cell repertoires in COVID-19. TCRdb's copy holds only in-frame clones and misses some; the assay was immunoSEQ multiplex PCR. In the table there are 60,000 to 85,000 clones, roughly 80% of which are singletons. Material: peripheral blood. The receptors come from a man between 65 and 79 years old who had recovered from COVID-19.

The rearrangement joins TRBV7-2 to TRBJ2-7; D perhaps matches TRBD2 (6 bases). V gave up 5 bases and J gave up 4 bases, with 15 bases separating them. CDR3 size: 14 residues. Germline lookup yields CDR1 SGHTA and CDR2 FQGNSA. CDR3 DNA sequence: TGTGCCAGCAGCGCACAACTGGGGGGTTACGAGCAGTACTTC. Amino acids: CASSAQLGGYEQYF. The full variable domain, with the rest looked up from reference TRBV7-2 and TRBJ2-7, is GAGVSQSPSNKVTEKGKDVELRCDPISGHTALYWYRQSLGQGLEFLIYFQGNSAPDKSGLPSDRFSAERTGGSVSTLTIQRTQQEDSAVYLCASSAQLGGYEQYFGPGTRLTVT.

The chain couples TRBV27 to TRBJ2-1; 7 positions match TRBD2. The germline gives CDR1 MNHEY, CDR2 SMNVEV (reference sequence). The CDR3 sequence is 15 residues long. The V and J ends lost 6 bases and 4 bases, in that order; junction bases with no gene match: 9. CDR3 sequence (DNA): TGTGCCAGCAGAGTTAGGGGCGGGGGTTACAATGAGCAGTTCTTC. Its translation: CASRVRGGGYNEQFF.

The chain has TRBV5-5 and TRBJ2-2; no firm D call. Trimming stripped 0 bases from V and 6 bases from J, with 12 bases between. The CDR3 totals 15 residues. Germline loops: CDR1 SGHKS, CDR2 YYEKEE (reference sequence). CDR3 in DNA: TGTGCCAGCAGCTTGGGTTCAGGCCAACCCGGGGAGCTGTTTTTT. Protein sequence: CASSLGSGQPGELFF.

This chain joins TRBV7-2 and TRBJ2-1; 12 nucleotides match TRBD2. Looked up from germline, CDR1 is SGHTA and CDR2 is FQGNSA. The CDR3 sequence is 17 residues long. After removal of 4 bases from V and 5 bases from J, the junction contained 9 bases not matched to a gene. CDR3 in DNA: TGTGCCAGCAGCTCCCAGCCCGGACTAGCGGGAAACAATGAGCAGTTCTTC. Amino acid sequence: CASSSQPGLAGNNEQFF.

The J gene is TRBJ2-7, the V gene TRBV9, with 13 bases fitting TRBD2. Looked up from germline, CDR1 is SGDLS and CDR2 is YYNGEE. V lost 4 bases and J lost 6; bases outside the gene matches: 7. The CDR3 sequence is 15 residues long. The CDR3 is CASSSGLAGVAEQYF. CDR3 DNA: TGTGCCAGCAGCTCTGGACTAGCGGGAGTCGCCGAGCAGTACTTC.

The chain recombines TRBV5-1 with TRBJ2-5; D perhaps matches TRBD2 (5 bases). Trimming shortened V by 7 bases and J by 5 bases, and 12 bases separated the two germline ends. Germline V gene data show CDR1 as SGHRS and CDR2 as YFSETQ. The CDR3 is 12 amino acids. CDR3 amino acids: CASAEDGETQYF. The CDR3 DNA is TGCGCCAGCGCGGAGGACGGGGAGACCCAGTACTTC.

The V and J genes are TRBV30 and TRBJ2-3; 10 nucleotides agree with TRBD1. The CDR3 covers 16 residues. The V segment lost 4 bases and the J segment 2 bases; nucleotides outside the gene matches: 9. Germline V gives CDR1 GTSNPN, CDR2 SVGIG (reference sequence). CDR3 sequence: CAWTRWDRGDTDTQYF. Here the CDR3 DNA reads TGTGCCTGGACCCGATGGGACAGGGGAGACACAGATACGCAGTATTTT.

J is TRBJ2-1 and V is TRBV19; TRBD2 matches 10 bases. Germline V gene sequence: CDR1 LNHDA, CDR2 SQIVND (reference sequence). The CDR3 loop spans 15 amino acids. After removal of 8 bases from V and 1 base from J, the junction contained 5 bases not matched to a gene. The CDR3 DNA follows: TGTGCCAGTTCTCGGACTAGCGGATCCTACAATGAGCAGTTCTTC. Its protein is CASSRTSGSYNEQFF.

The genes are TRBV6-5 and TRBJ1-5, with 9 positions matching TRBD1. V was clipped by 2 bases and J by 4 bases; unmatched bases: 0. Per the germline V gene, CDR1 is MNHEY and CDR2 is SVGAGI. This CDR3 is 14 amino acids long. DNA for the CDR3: TGTGCCAGCAGTTACGGGACAGGGAATCAGCCCCAGCATTTT. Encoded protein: CASSYGTGNQPQHF.

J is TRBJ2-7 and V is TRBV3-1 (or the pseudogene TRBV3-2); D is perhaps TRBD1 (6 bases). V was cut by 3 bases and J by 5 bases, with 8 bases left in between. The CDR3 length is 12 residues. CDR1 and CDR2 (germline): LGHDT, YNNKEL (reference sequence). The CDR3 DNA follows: TGTGCCAGCAGCCAGGGGGCGCACGAGCAGTACTTC. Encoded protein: CASSQGAHEQYF.

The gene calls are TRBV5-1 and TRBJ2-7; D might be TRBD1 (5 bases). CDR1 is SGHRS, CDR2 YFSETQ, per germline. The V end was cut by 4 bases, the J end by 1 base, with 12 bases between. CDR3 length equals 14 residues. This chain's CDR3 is CASSRTDSSYEQYF. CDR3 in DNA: TGCGCCAGCAGCCGGACCGACAGTTCCTACGAGCAGTACTTC.

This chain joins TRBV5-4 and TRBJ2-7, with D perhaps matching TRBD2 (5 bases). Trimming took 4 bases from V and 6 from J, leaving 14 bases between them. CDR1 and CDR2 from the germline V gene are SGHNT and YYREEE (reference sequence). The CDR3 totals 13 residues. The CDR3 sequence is CASSTGLEREQYF. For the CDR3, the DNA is TGTGCCAGCAGCACGGGGTTGGAGCGCGAGCAGTACTTC.

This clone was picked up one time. The CDR3 reads CSVYGDRPDGYTF. The CDR3 DNA is TGCAGCGTTTACGGTGACAGGCCGGATGGCTACACCTTC. The rearrangement uses TRBV29-1 and TRBJ1-2, with D perhaps TRBD1 (6 bases). V lost 5 bases and J 6 bases, leaving 16 bases between the germline ends. The CDR3 loop spans 13 amino acids. The germline V gene has CDR1 SQVTM and CDR2 ANQGSEA.

CDR3 sequence: CASSQRTGGETQYF. In DNA form, the CDR3 reads TGTGCCAGCAGCCAAAGGACAGGGGGGGAGACCCAGTACTTC. The chain combines TRBV5-6 with TRBJ2-5; 10 bases align to TRBD1. The CDR3 has 14 amino acids. The junction had 5 bases not matched to a gene; V was cut back by 4 bases and J by 5 bases. CDR1 is SGHDT, CDR2 YYEEEE, per germline. Full variable domain (missing parts from reference TRBV5-6 and TRBJ2-5): DAGVTQSPTHLIKTRGQQVTLRCSPKSGHDTVSWYQQALGQGPQFIFQYYEEEERQRGNFPDRFSGHQFPNYSSELNVNALLLGDSALYLCASSQRTGGETQYFGPGTRLLVL.

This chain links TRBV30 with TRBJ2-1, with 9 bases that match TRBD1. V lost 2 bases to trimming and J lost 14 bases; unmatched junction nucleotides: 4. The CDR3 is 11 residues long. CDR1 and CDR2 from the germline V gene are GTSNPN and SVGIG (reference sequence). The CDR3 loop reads CAWSPGTGKFF. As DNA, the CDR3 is TGTGCCTGGAGTCCAGGGACAGGGAAGTTCTTC.

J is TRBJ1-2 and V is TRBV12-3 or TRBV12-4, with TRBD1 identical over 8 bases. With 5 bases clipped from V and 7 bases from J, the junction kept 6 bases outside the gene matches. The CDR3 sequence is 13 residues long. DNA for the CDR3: TGTGCCAGCAGTAGGTCGACAGGGGCTGGCTACACCTTC. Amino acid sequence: CASSRSTGAGYTF.

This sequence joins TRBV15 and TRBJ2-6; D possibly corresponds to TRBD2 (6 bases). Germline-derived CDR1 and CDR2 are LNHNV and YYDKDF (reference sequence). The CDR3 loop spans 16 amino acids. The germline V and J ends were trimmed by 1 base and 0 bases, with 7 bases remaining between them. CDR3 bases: TGTGCCACCAGCAGAGTAGCGGTCTCTGGGGCCAACGTCCTGACTTTC. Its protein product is CATSRVAVSGANVLTF.

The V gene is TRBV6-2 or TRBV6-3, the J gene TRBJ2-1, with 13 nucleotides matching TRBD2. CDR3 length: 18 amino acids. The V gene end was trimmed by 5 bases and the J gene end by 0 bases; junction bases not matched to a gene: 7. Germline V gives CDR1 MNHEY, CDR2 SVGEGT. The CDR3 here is CASSLLAGGFISYNEQFF. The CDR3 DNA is TGTGCCAGCAGTCTACTAGCGGGAGGGTTCATCTCCTACAATGAGCAGTTCTTC.

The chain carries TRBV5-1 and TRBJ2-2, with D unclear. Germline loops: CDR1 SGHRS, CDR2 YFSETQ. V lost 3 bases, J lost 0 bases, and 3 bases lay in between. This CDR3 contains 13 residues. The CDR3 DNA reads TGCGCCAGCAGCTCCGCGAACACCGGGGAGCTGTTTTTT. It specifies CASSSANTGELFF.

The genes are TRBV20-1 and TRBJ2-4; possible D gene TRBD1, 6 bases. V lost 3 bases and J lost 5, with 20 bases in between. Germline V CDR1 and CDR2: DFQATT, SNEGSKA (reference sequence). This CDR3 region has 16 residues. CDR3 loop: CSASRAQGRVENIQYF. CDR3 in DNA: TGCAGTGCTAGTAGGGCGCAGGGGCGGGTGGAAAACATTCAGTACTTC.

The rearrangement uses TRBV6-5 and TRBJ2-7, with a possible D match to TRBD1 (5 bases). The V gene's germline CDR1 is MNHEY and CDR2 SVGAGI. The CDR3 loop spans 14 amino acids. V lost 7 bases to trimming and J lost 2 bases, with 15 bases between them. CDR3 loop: CASTVSRGTYEQYF. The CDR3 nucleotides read TGTGCCAGCACCGTTAGTAGGGGAACCTACGAGCAGTACTTC.

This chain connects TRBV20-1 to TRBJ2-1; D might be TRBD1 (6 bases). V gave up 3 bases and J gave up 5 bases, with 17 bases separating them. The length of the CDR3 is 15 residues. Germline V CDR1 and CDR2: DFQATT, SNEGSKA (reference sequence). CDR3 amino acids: CSASRVGTLDNEQFF. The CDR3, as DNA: TGCAGTGCTAGTCGAGTCGGGACACTCGACAATGAGCAGTTCTTC.

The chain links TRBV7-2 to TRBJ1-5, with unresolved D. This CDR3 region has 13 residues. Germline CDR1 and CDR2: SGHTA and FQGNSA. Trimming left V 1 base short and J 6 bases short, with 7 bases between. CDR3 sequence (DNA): TGTGCCAGCAGCTTAGTTGCGAGTCAGCCCCAGCATTTT. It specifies CASSLVASQPQHF. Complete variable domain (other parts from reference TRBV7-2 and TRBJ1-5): GAGVSQSPSNKVTEKGKDVELRCDPISGHTALYWYRQSLGQGLEFLIYFQGNSAPDKSGLPSDRFSAERTGGSVSTLTIQRTQQEDSAVYLCASSLVASQPQHFGDGTRLSIL.

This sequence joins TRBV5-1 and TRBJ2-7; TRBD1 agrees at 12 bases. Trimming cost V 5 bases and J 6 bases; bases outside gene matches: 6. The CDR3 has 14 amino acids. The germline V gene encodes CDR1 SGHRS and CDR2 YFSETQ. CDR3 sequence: CASRSGQGAIEQYF. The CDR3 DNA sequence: TGCGCCAGCAGATCGGGACAGGGGGCAATCGAGCAGTACTTC.

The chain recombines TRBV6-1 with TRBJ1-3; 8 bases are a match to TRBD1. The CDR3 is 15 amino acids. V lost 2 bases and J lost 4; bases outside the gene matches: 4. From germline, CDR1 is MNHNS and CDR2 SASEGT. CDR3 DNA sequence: TGTGCCAGCAGTGAACCACAGGGGGTAGGAAACACCATATATTTT. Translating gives CASSEPQGVGNTIYF.

CDR3 nucleotides: TGTGCCAGTAGTAATCAGGCCGTGTTGAGTGGCTACACCTTC. Protein product: CASSNQAVLSGYTF. This sequence joins TRBV19 and TRBJ1-2; D is unresolved. This CDR3 is 14 amino acids long. Per germline, CDR1 LNHDA and CDR2 SQIVND (reference sequence). Trimming removed 4 bases from V and 7 bases from J, with 16 bases in between. Supplemented by reference TRBV19 and TRBJ1-2, the full variable domain reads DGGITQSPKYLFRKEGQNVTLSCEQNLNHDAMYWYRQDPGQGLRLIYYSQIVNDFQKGDIAEGYSVSREKKESFPLTVTSAQKNPTAFYLCASSNQAVLSGYTFGSGTRLTVV.

The CDR3 coding sequence is TGTGCCAGCAGTCGACAGGGGGCGGTGAACACTGAAGCTTTCTTT. Protein product: CASSRQGAVNTEAFF. V gene TRBV7-2 combines with J gene TRBJ1-1; TRBD1 matches 10 bases. The CDR3 loop spans 15 amino acids. Trimming took 6 bases from V and 0 from J; bases not matched to a gene: 4. Germline lookup yields CDR1 SGHTA and CDR2 FQGNSA.

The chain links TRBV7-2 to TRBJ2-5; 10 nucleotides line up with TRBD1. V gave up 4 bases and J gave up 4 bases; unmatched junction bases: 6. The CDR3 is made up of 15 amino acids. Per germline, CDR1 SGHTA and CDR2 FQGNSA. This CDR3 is CASSWPRDRGETQYF. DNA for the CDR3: TGTGCCAGCAGCTGGCCCCGGGACAGGGGAGAGACCCAGTACTTC.

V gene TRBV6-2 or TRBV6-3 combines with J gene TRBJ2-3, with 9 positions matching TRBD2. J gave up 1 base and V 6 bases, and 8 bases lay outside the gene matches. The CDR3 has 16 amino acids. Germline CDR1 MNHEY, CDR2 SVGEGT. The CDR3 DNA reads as TGTGCCAGCAGCCCCTTAGCGGGGGCAGGCACAGATACGCAGTATTTT. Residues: CASSPLAGAGTDTQYF.

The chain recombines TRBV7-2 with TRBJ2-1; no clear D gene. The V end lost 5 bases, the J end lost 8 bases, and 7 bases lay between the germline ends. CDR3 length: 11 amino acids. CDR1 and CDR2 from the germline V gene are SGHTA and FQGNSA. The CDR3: CASSQYHEQFF. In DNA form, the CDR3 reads TGTGCCAGCAGCCAGTATCATGAGCAGTTCTTC.